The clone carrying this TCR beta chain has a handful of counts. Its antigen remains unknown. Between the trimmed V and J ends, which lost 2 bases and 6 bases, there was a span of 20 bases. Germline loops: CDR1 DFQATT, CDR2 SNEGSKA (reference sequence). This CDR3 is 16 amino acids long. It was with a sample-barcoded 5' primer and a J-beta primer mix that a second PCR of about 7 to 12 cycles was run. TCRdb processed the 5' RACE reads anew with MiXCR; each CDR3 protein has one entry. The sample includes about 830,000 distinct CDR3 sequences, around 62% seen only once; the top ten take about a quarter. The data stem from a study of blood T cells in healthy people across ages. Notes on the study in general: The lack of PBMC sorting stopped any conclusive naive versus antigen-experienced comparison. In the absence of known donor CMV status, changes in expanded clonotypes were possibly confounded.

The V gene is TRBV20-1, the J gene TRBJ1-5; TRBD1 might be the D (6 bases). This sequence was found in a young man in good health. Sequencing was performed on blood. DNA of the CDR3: TGCAGTGCTAGAATAGAGATGGGGGGGCGCATTCAGCCCCAGCATTTT. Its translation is CSARIEMGGRIQPQHF.